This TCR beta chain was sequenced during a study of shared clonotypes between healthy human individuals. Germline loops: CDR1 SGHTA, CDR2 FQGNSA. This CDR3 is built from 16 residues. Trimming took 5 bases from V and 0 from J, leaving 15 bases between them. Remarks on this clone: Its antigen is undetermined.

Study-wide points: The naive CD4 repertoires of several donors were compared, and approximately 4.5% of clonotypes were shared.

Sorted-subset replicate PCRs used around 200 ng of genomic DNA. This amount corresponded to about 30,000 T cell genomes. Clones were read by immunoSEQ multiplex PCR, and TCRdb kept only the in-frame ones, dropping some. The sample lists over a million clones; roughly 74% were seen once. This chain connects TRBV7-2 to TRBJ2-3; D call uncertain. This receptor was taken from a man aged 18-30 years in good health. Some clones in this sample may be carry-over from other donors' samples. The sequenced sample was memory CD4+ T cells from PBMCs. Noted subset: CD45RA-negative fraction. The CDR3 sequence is CASSVLSQISTDTQYF. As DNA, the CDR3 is TGTGCCAGCAGCGTCCTAAGTCAGATTAGCACAGATACGCAGTATTTT.